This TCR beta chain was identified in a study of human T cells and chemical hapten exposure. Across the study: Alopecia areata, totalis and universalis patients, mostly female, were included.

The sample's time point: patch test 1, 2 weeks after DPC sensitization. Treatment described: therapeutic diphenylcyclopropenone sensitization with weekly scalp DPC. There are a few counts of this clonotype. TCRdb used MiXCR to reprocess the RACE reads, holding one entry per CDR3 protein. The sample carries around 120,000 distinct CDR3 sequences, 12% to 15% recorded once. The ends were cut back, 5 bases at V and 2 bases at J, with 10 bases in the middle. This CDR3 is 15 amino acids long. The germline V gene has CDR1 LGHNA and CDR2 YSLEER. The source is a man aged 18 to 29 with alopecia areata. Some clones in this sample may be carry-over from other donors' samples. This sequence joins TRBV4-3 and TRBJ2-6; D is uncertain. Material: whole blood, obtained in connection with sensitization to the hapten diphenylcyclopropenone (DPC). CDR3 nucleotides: TGCGCCAGCAGCGGCCCCCTTGCTGGGGCCAACGTCCTGACTTTC. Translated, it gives CASSGPLAGANVLTF.